This TCR beta chain was retrieved from a study of post-analysis software for immune sequencing data. Study information: Disease trajectories encompassed relapsing-remitting, secondary progressive and progressive-relapsing multiple sclerosis. Study-level points and caveats: The authors found that F measure strongly co-clustered same-batch samples. Controls' normalized Chao1 diversity significantly exceeded that of multiple sclerosis patients. Among 5 or 6 TRBV segments more frequent in patients than controls were TRBV5-6, TRBV5-1 and TRBV20-1.

Carried by the TCR beta cDNA libraries were unique molecular identifiers. Input of roughly 0.85 to 11 million T cells yielded around 500,000 cDNA molecules. TCRdb called the PCR reads again in MiXCR, with one record for every CDR3 protein. The sample has approximately 730,000 distinct CDR3 sequences; 25% to 30% are singletons. This clonotype was detected ten times or more. The antigen is not known. The germline V and J ends were trimmed by 2 bases and 0 bases, with 8 bases remaining between them. The CDR3 covers 14 residues. In germline, CDR1 is SGHRS, CDR2 YFSETQ. The specimen was blood. The receptor's source is a girl aged 10 to 17 with multiple sclerosis. The rearrangement joins TRBV5-1 to TRBJ2-5; tentatively, D is TRBD1 (5 bases). The CDR3 region is CASSFDSYQETQYF. CDR3 bases: TGCGCCAGCAGCTTCGACAGCTACCAAGAGACCCAGTACTTC.